Listed below are T cell receptor beta chains from one sample, sequenced in a study of CD8 T cells in ankylosing spondylitis. TCRdb independently ran MiXCR on the 5' RACE reads; one entry per CDR3 protein. The sample lists 670,000 or so distinct CDR3 sequences, roughly 19% occurring once. Sequenced material: blood, either unsorted or a sorted T cell fraction (not recorded which). The receptors come from a male donor with ankylosing spondylitis. Both conserved end residues are part of each CDR3. The D gene is left open where the match is weak. Clone size is not always given. Where it is, it says once, few, many or a class for expanded clones.

v_call,d_call,clone_size,j_call,cdr3_length,cdr3_nt,cdr3_aa
TRBV12-3/TRBV12-4,NA,few,TRBJ2-5,15,TGTGCCAGCAGCACTATCCTCGAGACAGAAGAGACCCAGTACTTC,CASSTILETEETQYF
TRBV11-3,NA,many,TRBJ2-1,17,TGTGCCAGCAGCTCCCACAGGGAAACCGCCTCCTACAATGAGCAGTTCTTC,CASSSHRETASYNEQFF
TRBV5-4,NA,few,TRBJ2-3,20,TGTGCCAGCAGCTTGGGGGTGAGGGGGCGGGGACGAACTTTCACAGATACGCAGTATTTT,CASSLGVRGRGRTFTDTQYF
TRBV5-1,NA,once,TRBJ1-3,12,TGCACCTCAAGAGGAGCTGGAAACACCATATATTTT,CTSRGAGNTIYF
TRBV18,TRBD2,few,TRBJ2-7,17,TGTGCCAGCTCACCACTCAGGACTAGCGGGGTCTCCTACGAGCAGTACTTC,CASSPLRTSGVSYEQYF
TRBV29-1,NA,NA,TRBJ2-7,14,TGCAGCGTTGCCCCTAAGGAGGGAGGCTACGAGCAGTACTTC,CSVAPKEGGYEQYF
TRBV27,TRBD1,NA,TRBJ1-5,13,TGTGCCAGCAGTTGGACAGGGGGCCAGCCCCAGCATTTT,CASSWTGGQPQHF
TRBV5-1,TRBD1,few,TRBJ2-7,15,TGCGCCAGCAGCCCGTCCGGGACAGGGGGGTACGAGCAGTACTTC,CASSPSGTGGYEQYF
TRBV6-1,TRBD1,NA,TRBJ2-1,11,TGTGCCAGCAACGATCCGGGACAGGGGGTCTTC,CASNDPGQGVF
TRBV7-6,NA,NA,TRBJ1-4,16,TGTGCCAGCAGCTTAGCGGCCGCACCAACTAATGAAAAACTGTTTTTT,CASSLAAAPTNEKLFF
TRBV5-1,NA,NA,TRBJ2-7,13,TGCGCCAGCAGCTGGGACAACTCCTACGAGCAGTACTTC,CASSWDNSYEQYF
TRBV5-1,NA,few,TRBJ1-6,13,TGCGCCAGCAGAGACGTAGGGGATTCACCCCTCCACTTT,CASRDVGDSPLHF
TRBV2,NA,few,TRBJ2-1,15,TGTGCCAGCAGTGAAGGAAGTTACCTGGACAATGAGAAGTTCTTC,CASSEGSYLDNEKFF
TRBV2,NA,NA,TRBJ2-1,17,TGTGCCAGCAGCGGTCGCACAGGGATCTCACGTAATAATGAGCAGTTCTTC,CASSGRTGISRNNEQFF
TRBV27,NA,NA,TRBJ2-3,15,TGTGCCAGCCGTCCAGGGGGGCCAGTTTCAGATACGCAGTATTTT,CASRPGGPVSDTQYF
TRBV27,NA,few,TRBJ2-1,11,TGTGCCAGCAGAAGGGGGAATGAGCAGTTCTTC,CASRRGNEQFF
TRBV29-1,NA,few,TRBJ1-5,14,TGCAGCGTTGGGGTGGGGGGCAGGGATCAGCCCCAGCATTTT,CSVGVGGRDQPQHF
TRBV18,TRBD1,NA,TRBJ1-5,17,TGTGCCAGCTCACCAGACAGGGTGGGTGTTAGCAATCAGCCCCAGCATTTT,CASSPDRVGVSNQPQHF
TRBV6-1,NA,few,TRBJ2-1,16,TGTGCCAGCACCGAGGGGACACACTATACAATGACTGAGCAGTTCTTC,CASTEGTHYTMTEQFF
TRBV29-1,TRBD1,few,TRBJ2-7,13,TGCAGCGCCAAGACAGGGACCAACTACGAGCAGTACTTC,CSAKTGTNYEQYF
TRBV29-1,TRBD1,few,TRBJ1-3,15,TGCAGCGTTGAGAGGGACAGGGGGCCTGGAAACACCATATATTTT,CSVERDRGPGNTIYF